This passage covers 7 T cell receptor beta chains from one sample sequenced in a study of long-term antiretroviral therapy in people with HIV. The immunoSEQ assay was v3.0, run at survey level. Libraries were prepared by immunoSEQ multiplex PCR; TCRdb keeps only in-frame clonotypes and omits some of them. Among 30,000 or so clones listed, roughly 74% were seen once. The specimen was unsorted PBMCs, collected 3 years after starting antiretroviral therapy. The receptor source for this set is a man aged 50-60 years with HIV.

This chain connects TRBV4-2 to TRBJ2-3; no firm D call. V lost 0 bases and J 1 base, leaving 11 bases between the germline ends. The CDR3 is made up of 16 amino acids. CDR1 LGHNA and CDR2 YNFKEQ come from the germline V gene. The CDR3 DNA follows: TGTGCCAGCAGCCAAGATTTTAGCTATGGCACAGATACGCAGTATTTT. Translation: CASSQDFSYGTDTQYF.

CDR3 in amino acids: CASSSFWGRTQETQYF. The CDR3 DNA sequence: TGTGCCAGCAGTTCCTTTTGGGGACGGACCCAAGAGACCCAGTACTTC. The V and J genes are TRBV6-5 and TRBJ2-5; perhaps D is TRBD1 or TRBD2 (5 bases each). The V end lost 4 bases, the J end lost 1 base, and 16 bases lay between the germline ends. The CDR3 is made up of 16 amino acids. Germline V lookup: CDR1 MNHEY, CDR2 SVGAGI.

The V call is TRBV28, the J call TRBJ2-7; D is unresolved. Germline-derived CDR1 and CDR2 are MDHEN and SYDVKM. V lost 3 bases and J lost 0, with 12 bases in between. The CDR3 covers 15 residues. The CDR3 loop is CASSFGSTSSYEQYF. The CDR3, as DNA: TGTGCCAGCAGTTTCGGATCGACGAGCTCCTACGAGCAGTACTTC.

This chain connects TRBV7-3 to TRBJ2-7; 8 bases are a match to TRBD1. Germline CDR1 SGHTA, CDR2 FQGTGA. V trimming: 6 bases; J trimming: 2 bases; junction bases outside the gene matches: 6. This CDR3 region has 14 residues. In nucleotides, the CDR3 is TGTGCCAGCAGTCCAGGACAGGGACCCTACGAGCAGTACTTC. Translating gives CASSPGQGPYEQYF.

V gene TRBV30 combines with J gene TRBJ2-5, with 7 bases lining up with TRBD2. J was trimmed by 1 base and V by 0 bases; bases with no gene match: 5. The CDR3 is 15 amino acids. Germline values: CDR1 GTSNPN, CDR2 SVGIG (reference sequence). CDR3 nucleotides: TGTGCCTGGAGTGTAGGAACTAGCGCCCAAGAGACCCAGTACTTC. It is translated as CAWSVGTSAQETQYF.

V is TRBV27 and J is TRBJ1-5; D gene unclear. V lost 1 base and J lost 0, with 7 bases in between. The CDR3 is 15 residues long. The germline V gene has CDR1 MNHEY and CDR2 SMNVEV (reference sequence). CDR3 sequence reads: CASSLYGNSNQPQHF. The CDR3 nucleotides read TGTGCCAGCAGTTTATATGGAAATAGCAATCAGCCCCAGCATTTT.

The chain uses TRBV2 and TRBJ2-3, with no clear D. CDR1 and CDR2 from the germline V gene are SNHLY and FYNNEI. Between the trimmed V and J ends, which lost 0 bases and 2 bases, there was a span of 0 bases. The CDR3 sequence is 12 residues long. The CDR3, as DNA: TGTGCCAGCAGTGAAGCCACAGATACGCAGTATTTT. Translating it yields CASSEATDTQYF.